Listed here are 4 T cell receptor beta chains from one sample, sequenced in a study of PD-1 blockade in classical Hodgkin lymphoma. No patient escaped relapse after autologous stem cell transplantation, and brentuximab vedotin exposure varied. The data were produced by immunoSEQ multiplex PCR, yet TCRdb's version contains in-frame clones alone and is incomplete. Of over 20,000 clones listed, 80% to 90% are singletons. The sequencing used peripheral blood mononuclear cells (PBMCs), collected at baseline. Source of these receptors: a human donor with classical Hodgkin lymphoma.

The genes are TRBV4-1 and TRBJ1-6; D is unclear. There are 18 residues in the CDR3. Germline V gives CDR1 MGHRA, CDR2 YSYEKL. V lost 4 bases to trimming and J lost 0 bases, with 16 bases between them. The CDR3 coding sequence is TGCGCCAGCAGCCCCCACGGACGGGAGAGCTCCTATAATTCACCCCTCCACTTT. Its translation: CASSPHGRESSYNSPLHF.

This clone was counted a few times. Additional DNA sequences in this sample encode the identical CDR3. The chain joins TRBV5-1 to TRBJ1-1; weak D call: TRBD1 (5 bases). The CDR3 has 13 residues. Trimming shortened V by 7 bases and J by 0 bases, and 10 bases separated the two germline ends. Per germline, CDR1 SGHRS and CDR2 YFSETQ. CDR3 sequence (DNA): TGCGCCAGCCGCCCGACAGTGAACACTGAAGCTTTCTTT. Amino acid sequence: CASRPTVNTEAFF.

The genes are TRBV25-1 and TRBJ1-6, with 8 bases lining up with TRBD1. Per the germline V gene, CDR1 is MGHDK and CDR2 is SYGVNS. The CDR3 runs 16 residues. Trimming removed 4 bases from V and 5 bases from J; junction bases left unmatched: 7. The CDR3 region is CASSALGGQDNSPLHF. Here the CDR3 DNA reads TGTGCCAGCAGTGCCCTTGGGGGACAGGATAATTCACCCCTCCACTTT.

CDR3 sequence (DNA): TGCGCCAGCAGCCAAGATGAGGGAATGGGAGAGCAGTTCTTC. This gives the protein CASSQDEGMGEQFF. J is TRBJ2-1 and V is TRBV4-3; D possibly corresponds to TRBD2 (5 bases). The CDR3 runs to 14 residues. V was trimmed by 0 bases and J by 10 bases, leaving 13 bases between them. Germline V gene sequence: CDR1 LGHNA, CDR2 YSLEER.